Following are 14 T cell receptor beta chains from one sample sequenced in a study of blood T cell repertoires in COVID-19. The data were produced by immunoSEQ multiplex PCR, yet TCRdb's version contains in-frame clones alone and is incomplete. The data show roughly 120,000 clones, less than 90% seen once. Sequencing was carried out using peripheral blood. The source is an older man who had recovered from COVID-19.

This sequence joins TRBV29-1 and TRBJ1-1; TRBD1 matches 8 bases. Germline V CDR1 and CDR2: SQVTM, ANQGSEA. There are 13 residues in the CDR3. Losses at the gene ends were 7 bases for V and 5 bases for J; bases not matched to a gene: 9. CDR3 DNA: TGCAGCGGCACCAGGGGGCGCAGGACTGAAGCTTTCTTT. Encoded protein: CSGTRGRRTEAFF.

This rearrangement joins TRBV9 to TRBJ2-7; no clear D gene. The CDR3 totals 14 residues. The V gene's germline CDR1 is SGDLS and CDR2 YYNGEE. Between the trimmed V and J ends, which lost 4 bases and 5 bases, there was a span of 16 bases. CDR3 nucleotides: TGTGCCAGCAGCTCCAGGATAGACACGGACGAGCAGTACTTC. Its translation is CASSSRIDTDEQYF.

DNA for the CDR3: TGTGCCAGCAGCCAGGCGTCCGGGACAGGGTTTGAAAAACTGTTTTTT. As protein: CASSQASGTGFEKLFF. The chain couples TRBV3-1 (or the pseudogene TRBV3-2) to TRBJ1-4, with TRBD1 identical over 9 bases. V gave up 3 bases and J gave up 7 bases; unmatched junction bases: 9. CDR3 length: 16 amino acids. In germline, CDR1 is LGHDT, CDR2 YNNKEL (reference sequence).

The V call is TRBV28, the J call TRBJ2-5; D is undetermined. V was pared by 6 bases and J by 5 bases, with 13 bases between. The CDR3 is 13 residues long. The germline CDR1 and CDR2 sequences are MDHEN and SYDVKM. The CDR3 nucleotides read TGTGCCAGCAGGCGAGGCGCTGTGGAGACCCAGTACTTC. Protein: CASRRGAVETQYF.

The chain has TRBV3-1 (or the pseudogene TRBV3-2) and TRBJ2-1, with D perhaps matching TRBD2 (5 bases). Trimming shortened V by 2 bases and J by 0 bases, and 8 bases separated the two germline ends. Germline lookup yields CDR1 LGHDT and CDR2 YNNKEL (reference sequence). The CDR3 is made up of 15 amino acids. CDR3 in DNA: TGTGCCAGCAGCCAACGGGGTAGCTCCTACAATGAGCAGTTCTTC. Translation gives CASSQRGSSYNEQFF.

The genes are TRBV28 and TRBJ2-7; possible D gene TRBD2, 6 bases. The V gene's germline CDR1 is MDHEN and CDR2 SYDVKM. This CDR3 is built from 14 residues. Trimming cost V 7 bases and J 6 bases, with 19 bases left between them. Here the CDR3 reads CASTLGGPSGEQYF. The CDR3 DNA follows: TGTGCCAGCACCCTCGGAGGGCCGTCGGGCGAGCAGTACTTC.

The chain is built from TRBV11-2 and TRBJ2-3, with TRBD2 identical over 12 bases. Trimming removed 4 bases from V and 2 bases from J; junction bases left unmatched: 4. The CDR3 runs 16 residues. CDR1 SGHAT and CDR2 FQNNGV come from the germline V gene. CDR3: CASSSRLAGVTDTQYF. CDR3 sequence (DNA): TGTGCCAGCAGCTCCCGACTAGCGGGGGTCACAGATACGCAGTATTTT.

This clone has more than one count but fewer than ten. This sequence joins TRBV30 and TRBJ1-5; D gene uncertain. There are 15 residues in the CDR3. V dropped 2 bases and J dropped 4 bases, with 15 bases sitting between them. The germline gives CDR1 GTSNPN, CDR2 SVGIG (reference sequence). The CDR3 DNA reads as TGTGCCTGGAGTCCTGACGGGTATAGGAATCAGCCCCAGCATTTT. This sequence encodes CAWSPDGYRNQPQHF.

The V and J genes are TRBV20-1 and TRBJ2-1, with 10 bases that match TRBD2. Trimming removed 3 bases from V and 10 bases from J; junction bases left unmatched: 9. The CDR3 sequence is 14 residues long. Germline V gene data show CDR1 as DFQATT and CDR2 as SNEGSKA (reference sequence). The chain's CDR3 is CSASTQREGREQFF. In DNA, the CDR3 is TGCAGTGCTAGTACCCAGCGGGAGGGACGGGAGCAGTTCTTC.

The V and J genes are TRBV6-2 or TRBV6-3 and TRBJ2-1; 10 bases agree with TRBD2. Germline V gene data show CDR1 as MNHEY and CDR2 as SVGEGT. After removal of 6 bases from V and 5 bases from J, the junction contained 7 bases not matched to a gene. The CDR3 is 15 amino acids. The CDR3 DNA reads as TGTGCCAGCAGATACGGGACTAGCGAGAACAATGAGCAGTTCTTC. Encoded protein: CASRYGTSENNEQFF.

Here the CDR3 reads CATRQGQSTDTQYF. In DNA, the CDR3 is TGCGCCACGCGCCAGGGACAGAGCACAGATACGCAGTATTTT. The chain combines TRBV5-1 with TRBJ2-3; 7 nucleotides align to TRBD1. J was trimmed by 0 bases and V by 9 bases; bases with no gene match: 7. The CDR3 has 14 residues. Per germline, CDR1 SGHRS and CDR2 YFSETQ.

The chain links TRBV11-2 to TRBJ2-1; D perhaps matches TRBD2 (6 bases). Deletions cut 6 bases from V and 8 bases from J, with 14 bases between. From germline, CDR1 is SGHAT and CDR2 FQNNGV. The CDR3 contains 13 residues. The CDR3 coding sequence is TGTGCCAGCAGAACCGGGACTGTAGATGAGCAGTTCTTC. Protein product: CASRTGTVDEQFF.

The chain employs TRBV7-2 and TRBJ1-1; 7 nucleotides align to TRBD1. Trimming cost V 6 bases and J 3 bases; bases outside gene matches: 10. The CDR3 consists of 15 residues. Per the germline V gene, CDR1 is SGHTA and CDR2 is FQGNSA. The CDR3 DNA is TGTGCCAGCAGTACGATCCTACAGGGGTACACTGAAGCTTTCTTT. Protein product: CASSTILQGYTEAFF.

V usage is TRBV28 and J usage is TRBJ2-7; TRBD1 aligns across 9 bases. The CDR3 loop spans 13 amino acids. Germline values: CDR1 MDHEN, CDR2 SYDVKM. J gave up 5 bases and V 6 bases, and 5 bases lay outside the gene matches. The CDR3 coding sequence is TGTGCCAGCAGGACGGGACAGGGACACGAGCAGTACTTC. This encodes CASRTGQGHEQYF.